This entry describes one T cell receptor beta chain. Antigen specificity is unknown. This sample is drawn from a study of blood T cell dynamics during melanoma immunotherapy. Across the whole study: First-line therapy was either pembrolizumab or nivolumab with ipilimumab for metastatic melanoma.

Time point of the sample: week 3, after first cycle of checkpoint inhibitor. TCRdb's copy holds only in-frame clones and misses some; the assay was immunoSEQ multiplex PCR. The top ten hold 10% of the sample, which has 25,000 to 30,000 clones, approximately 88% seen once. In germline, CDR1 is LNHDA, CDR2 SQIVND (reference sequence). The CDR3 is 13 amino acids. Trimming shortened V by 3 bases and J by 7 bases, and 12 bases separated the two germline ends. Whole-study results and caveats: PBMC repertoires of eventual disease-control patients split at W3 into clonality or diversity gains. It remained unknown if the driving T cell clones were melanoma-specific.

This TCR derives from a human donor with melanoma. This rearrangement joins TRBV19 to TRBJ1-1; D uncertain. This specimen consisted of blood, obtained from a patient treated with checkpoint blockade. CDR3 sequence: CASSMRSGIEAFF. The CDR3 DNA sequence: TGTGCCAGTAGTATGAGAAGTGGGATTGAAGCTTTCTTT.